This TCR beta chain was found in a study of cytomegalovirus exposure and HLA in healthy donors. A note on this clone: Its antigen is currently unknown.

Germline V gene lookup returns CDR1 SGHDN and CDR2 FVKESK. Trimming stripped 3 bases from V and 8 bases from J, with 10 bases between. This CDR3 comprises 13 residues. Regarding the study as a whole: TCR beta V- and J-gene trimming, according to a later analysis, was linked to a missense DCLRE1C variant.

13 Jbeta primers and 60 Vbeta primers were used for the PCR. Assay used: immunoSEQ multiplex PCR; TCRdb lists only in-frame clones, some missing. The top ten hold over 3% of the sample, which has about 170,000 clones, under 85% seen once. Sequencing used PBMCs. This receptor was obtained from a female donor in good health and CMV-seronegative. The chain couples TRBV14 to TRBJ1-4; D is uncertain. For the CDR3, the DNA is TGTGCCAGCAGCCAGTCAGTGGGCGAAAAACTGTTTTTT. Translating gives CASSQSVGEKLFF.